Below, 18 T cell receptor beta chains from the same sample are listed, as sequenced in a study of blood T cell repertoires in COVID-19. Assay used: immunoSEQ multiplex PCR; TCRdb lists only in-frame clones, some missing. The sample consists of about 120,000 clones, over 80% of them appearing once. The specimen sequenced was peripheral blood. The receptors come from an older woman with acute or convalescent COVID-19.

V gene TRBV5-4 combines with J gene TRBJ2-2; 8 bases align to TRBD1. The CDR3 loop spans 16 amino acids. CDR1 and CDR2 (germline): SGHNT, YYREEE (reference sequence). J lost 4 bases, V lost 5 bases, and 10 bases had no gene match. The CDR3 here is CASSWGQDPSTGELFF. The CDR3 coding sequence is TGTGCCAGCAGTTGGGGACAGGACCCCAGCACCGGGGAGCTGTTTTTT. Drawing the rest from reference TRBV5-4 and TRBJ2-2, the complete variable domain is ETGVTQSPTHLIKTRGQQVTLRCSSQSGHNTVSWYQQALGQGPQFIFQYYREEENGRGNFPPRFSGLQFPNYSSELNVNALELDDSALYLCASSWGQDPSTGELFFGEGSRLTVL.

V usage is TRBV6-1 and J usage is TRBJ1-5; TRBD1 aligns across 8 bases. Per germline, CDR1 MNHNS and CDR2 SASEGT. This CDR3 is built from 14 residues. V lost 9 bases, J lost 1 base, and 5 bases stayed unmatched. CDR3 sequence: CASAGGSSNQPQHF. CDR3 nucleotides: TGTGCCAGTGCAGGGGGCTCGAGCAATCAGCCCCAGCATTTT.

This rearrangement joins TRBV3-1 (or the pseudogene TRBV3-2) to TRBJ1-6, with TRBD1 matching 7 bases. This CDR3 comprises 15 residues. Germline assignment: CDR1 LGHDT and CDR2 YNNKEL (reference sequence). J lost 7 bases, V lost 5 bases, and 8 bases had no gene match. The DNA of the CDR3 is TGTGCCAGCAGCTCTCACAGGGGAACCAATTCACCCCTCCACTTT. It codes for CASSSHRGTNSPLHF.

This clone was counted a single time. This sequence joins TRBV5-1 and TRBJ2-3, with TRBD2 as a possible D gene (6 bases). V lost 1 base, J lost 2 bases, and 11 bases lay in between. There are 15 residues in the CDR3. Looked up from germline, CDR1 is SGHRS and CDR2 is YFSETQ. CDR3 DNA sequence: TGCGCCAGCAGCTTGCGGGAGTCAATCACAGATACGCAGTATTTT. Encoded protein: CASSLRESITDTQYF. The full variable domain, with the rest looked up from reference TRBV5-1 and TRBJ2-3, is KAGVTQTPRYLIKTRGQQVTLSCSPISGHRSVSWYQQTPGQGLQFLFEYFSETQRNKGNFPGRFSGRQFSNSRSEMNVSTLELGDSALYLCASSLRESITDTQYFGPGTRLTVL.

This chain uses TRBV29-1 with TRBJ1-1, with no clear D. The CDR3 loop spans 12 amino acids. V was shortened by 0 bases and J by 8 bases, with 10 bases between the two germline ends. Per the germline V gene, CDR1 is SQVTM and CDR2 is ANQGSEA. The CDR3 nucleotides read TGCAGCGTTGAAGAACCGCGAGCAGAAGCTTTCTTT. Protein sequence: CSVEEPRAEAFF.

This clone has more than one count but fewer than ten. The chain couples TRBV28 to TRBJ2-3, with TRBD2 matching 13 bases. The CDR3 length is 15 residues. The germline V gene has CDR1 MDHEN and CDR2 SYDVKM. The J segment lost 3 bases and the V segment lost 7 bases, leaving 4 bases of the junction unmatched. Here the CDR3 reads CASIGTSGKTDTQYF. DNA of the CDR3: TGTGCCAGCATCGGGACTAGCGGGAAGACAGATACGCAGTATTTT.

This clone has just one count. The chain carries TRBV6-5 and TRBJ2-3; 10 bases are a match to TRBD2. CDR3 length: 15 amino acids. Germline CDR1 MNHEY, CDR2 SVGAGI. The junction had 8 bases not matched to a gene; V was cut back by 7 bases and J by 4 bases. CDR3 DNA: TGTGCCAGCATAAGGCTAGCGGGAGTGGCAGATACGCAGTATTTT. Translation gives CASIRLAGVADTQYF.

This chain uses TRBV5-8 with TRBJ1-2; D is undetermined. Germline V gives CDR1 SGHTS, CDR2 YDEGEE. The CDR3 is 11 amino acids. Trimming cost V 2 bases and J 5 bases, with 4 bases left between them. The CDR3 is CASSLSYGYTF. CDR3 nucleotides: TGTGCCAGCAGCTTATCGTATGGCTACACCTTC.

The J gene is TRBJ2-1, the V gene TRBV28; 7 nucleotides align to TRBD2. V lost 1 base and J lost 5; bases outside the gene matches: 8. Germline V gives CDR1 MDHEN, CDR2 SYDVKM. The CDR3 spans 16 residues. The CDR3 loop reads CASSLSGLADHNEQFF. CDR3 bases: TGTGCCAGCAGTTTATCCGGGCTAGCGGACCACAATGAGCAGTTCTTC.

This chain links TRBV7-2 with TRBJ1-3, with a possible D match to TRBD1 (5 bases). Germline CDR1 SGHTA, CDR2 FQGNSA. Trimming cost V 1 base and J 4 bases, with 11 bases left between them. This CDR3 contains 15 residues. CDR3 in amino acids: CASSLVSQAGNTIYF. Here the CDR3 DNA reads TGTGCCAGCAGCTTAGTTTCACAGGCGGGAAACACCATATATTTT.

Notes on this clone: At one end the junction does not follow the germline gene, possibly because of a read error. V and J are TRBV6-5 and TRBJ1-6, with a possible D match to TRBD1 (6 bases). Germline CDR1 and CDR2: MNHEY and SVGAGI. This CDR3 is 14 amino acids long. CDR3 amino acids: CAGRKQGANSPLHF. The CDR3 DNA sequence: TGTGCCGGCAGAAAACAGGGAGCGAATTCACCCCTCCACTTT.

The chain carries TRBV15 and TRBJ1-3, with D possibly TRBD1 on 5 matching bases. Trimming shortened V by 1 base and J by 0 bases, and 13 bases separated the two germline ends. CDR3 length: 17 amino acids. The germline CDR1 and CDR2 sequences are LNHNV and YYDKDF (reference sequence). CDR3 nucleotide sequence: TGTGCCACCAGCAGAGCTACAGGCCCTCGCTCTGGAAACACCATATATTTT. Amino acid sequence: CATSRATGPRSGNTIYF.

J is TRBJ2-7 and V is TRBV3-1 (or the pseudogene TRBV3-2); 7 bases line up with TRBD2. The V segment lost 1 base and the J segment 7 bases; nucleotides outside the gene matches: 13. The CDR3 is made up of 16 amino acids. Germline loops: CDR1 LGHDT, CDR2 YNNKEL (reference sequence). CDR3 amino acids: CASSQGAVGGPREQYF. The DNA for the CDR3 is TGTGCCAGCAGCCAAGGCGCCGTGGGAGGGCCTCGGGAGCAGTACTTC.

This clone showed up just a few times. CDR3 sequence: CASSQEGTGGLNGYTF. Written as DNA, the CDR3 is TGTGCCAGCAGCCAAGAAGGGACAGGGGGGCTCAATGGCTACACCTTC. This chain links TRBV3-1 (or the pseudogene TRBV3-2) with TRBJ1-2, with 11 bases identical to TRBD1. The CDR3 length is 16 residues. The J segment lost 6 bases and the V segment lost 0 bases, leaving 6 bases of the junction unmatched. Germline V gives CDR1 LGHDT, CDR2 YNNKEL (reference sequence).

This chain uses TRBV25-1 with TRBJ2-4; 7 positions match TRBD1. V dropped 9 bases and J dropped 4; count of bases not matched to a gene: 3. Germline assignment: CDR1 MGHDK and CDR2 SYGVNS. The CDR3 runs 12 residues. The CDR3 coding sequence is TGTGCCAGTTCGACAGGGAAAAACATTCAGTACTTC. Its protein product is CASSTGKNIQYF.

The V and J genes are TRBV13 and TRBJ1-2, with 9 bases aligning to TRBD1. The CDR3 is 14 amino acids. The V segment lost 5 bases and the J segment 4 bases; nucleotides outside the gene matches: 5. Per germline, CDR1 PRHDT and CDR2 FYEKMQ (reference sequence). The CDR3 here is CASSPQGASYGYTF. CDR3 DNA: TGTGCCAGCAGCCCACAGGGGGCATCCTATGGCTACACCTTC.

The chain couples TRBV28 to TRBJ2-3; a possible D gene is TRBD2 (6 bases). The V end lost 5 bases, the J end lost 0 bases, and 15 bases lay between the germline ends. This CDR3 region has 16 residues. Germline V gives CDR1 MDHEN, CDR2 SYDVKM. CDR3 amino acids: CASSNTGTPSTDTQYF. Here the CDR3 DNA reads TGTGCCAGCAGTAACACCGGGACTCCTAGCACAGATACGCAGTATTTT.

This clone occurred a few times. J is TRBJ1-1 and V is TRBV2; TRBD1 agrees at 7 bases. The CDR3 contains 13 residues. Losses at the gene ends were 5 bases for V and 5 bases for J; bases not matched to a gene: 5. Germline CDR1 SNHLY, CDR2 FYNNEI. This CDR3 reads CASSLYRGTEAFF. CDR3 in DNA: TGTGCCAGCAGTCTATACAGGGGAACTGAAGCTTTCTTT.